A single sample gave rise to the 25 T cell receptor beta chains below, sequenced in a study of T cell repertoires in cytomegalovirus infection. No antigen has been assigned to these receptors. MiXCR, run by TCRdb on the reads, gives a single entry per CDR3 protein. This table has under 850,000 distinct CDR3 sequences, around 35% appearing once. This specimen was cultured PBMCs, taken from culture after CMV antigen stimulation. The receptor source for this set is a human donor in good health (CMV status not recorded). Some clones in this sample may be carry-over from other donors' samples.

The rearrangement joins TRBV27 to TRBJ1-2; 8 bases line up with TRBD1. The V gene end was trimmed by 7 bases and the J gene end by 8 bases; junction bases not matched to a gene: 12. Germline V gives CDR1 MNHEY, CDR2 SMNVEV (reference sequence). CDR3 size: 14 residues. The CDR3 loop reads CASTPDQGAGGYTF. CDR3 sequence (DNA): TGTGCCAGCACCCCCGACCAGGGGGCGGGGGGCTACACCTTC.

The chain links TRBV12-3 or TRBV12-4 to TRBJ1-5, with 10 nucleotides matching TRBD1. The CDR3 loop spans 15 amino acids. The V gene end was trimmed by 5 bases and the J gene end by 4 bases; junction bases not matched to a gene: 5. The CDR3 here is CASSSRQGANQPQHF. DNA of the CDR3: TGTGCCAGCAGTAGCCGACAGGGGGCAAATCAGCCCCAGCATTTT.

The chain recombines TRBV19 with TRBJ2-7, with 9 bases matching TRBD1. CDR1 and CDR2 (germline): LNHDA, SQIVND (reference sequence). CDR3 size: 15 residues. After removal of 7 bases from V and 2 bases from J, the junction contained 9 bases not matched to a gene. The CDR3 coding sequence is TGTGCCAGTACTTTCGGGACAGGGAGTACCTACGAGCAGTACTTC. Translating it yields CASTFGTGSTYEQYF.

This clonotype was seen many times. CDR3 sequence: CASSPEGSWYGYTF. CDR3 nucleotides: TGTGCCAGCAGCCCAGAGGGATCTTGGTATGGCTACACCTTC. The V and J genes are TRBV7-9 and TRBJ1-2; D call uncertain. Trimming stripped 5 bases from V and 5 bases from J, with 15 bases between. Germline lookup yields CDR1 SEHNR and CDR2 FQNEAQ (reference sequence). The CDR3 is 14 residues long.

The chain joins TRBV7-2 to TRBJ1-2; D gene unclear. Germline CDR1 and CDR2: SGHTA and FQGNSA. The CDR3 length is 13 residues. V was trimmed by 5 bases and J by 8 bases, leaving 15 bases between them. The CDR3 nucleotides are TGTGCCAGCAGCGGCGGGCCCCTCGGAGGCTACACCTTC. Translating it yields CASSGGPLGGYTF.

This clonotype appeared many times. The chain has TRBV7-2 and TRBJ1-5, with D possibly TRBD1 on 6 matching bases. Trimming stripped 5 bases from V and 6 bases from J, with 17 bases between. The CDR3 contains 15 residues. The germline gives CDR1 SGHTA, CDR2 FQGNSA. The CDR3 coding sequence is TGTGCCAGCAGCCTATTTACAGGGCCCGGTCAGCCCCAGCATTTT. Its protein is CASSLFTGPGQPQHF.

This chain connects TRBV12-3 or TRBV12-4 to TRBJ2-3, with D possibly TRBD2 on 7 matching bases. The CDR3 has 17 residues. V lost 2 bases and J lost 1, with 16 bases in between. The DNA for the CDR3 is TGTGCCAGCAGTTTATCGGGGGGCCTACCTCGCACAGATACGCAGTATTTT. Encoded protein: CASSLSGGLPRTDTQYF.

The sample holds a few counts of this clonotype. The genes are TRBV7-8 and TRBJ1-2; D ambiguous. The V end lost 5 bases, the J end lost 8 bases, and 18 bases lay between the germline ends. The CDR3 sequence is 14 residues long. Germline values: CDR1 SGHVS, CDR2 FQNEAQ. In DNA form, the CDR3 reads TGTGCCAGCAGCCATTGGACCGTCGGAGGAGGCTACACCTTC. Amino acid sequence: CASSHWTVGGGYTF.

This chain's CDR3 is CASRTGTGGSGELFF. CDR3 nucleotide sequence: TGTGCCAGCAGAACCGGGACAGGGGGATCGGGGGAGCTGTTTTTT. This chain joins TRBV2 and TRBJ2-2; 11 bases agree with TRBD1. From germline, CDR1 is SNHLY and CDR2 FYNNEI. The J segment lost 8 bases and the V segment lost 6 bases, leaving 8 bases of the junction unmatched. The CDR3 is 15 residues long.

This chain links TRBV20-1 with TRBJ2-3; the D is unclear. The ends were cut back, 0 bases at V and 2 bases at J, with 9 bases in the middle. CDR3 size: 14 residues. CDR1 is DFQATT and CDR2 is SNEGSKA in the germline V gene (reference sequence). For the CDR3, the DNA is TGCAGTGCTAGAGATCCCAGAGTCACAGATACGCAGTATTTT. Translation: CSARDPRVTDTQYF.

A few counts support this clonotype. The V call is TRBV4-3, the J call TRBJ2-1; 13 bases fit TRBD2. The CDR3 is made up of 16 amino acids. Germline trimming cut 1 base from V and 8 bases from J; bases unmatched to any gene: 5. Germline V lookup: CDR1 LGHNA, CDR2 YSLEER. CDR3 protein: CASSQGGLAGEYEQFF. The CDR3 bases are TGCGCCAGCAGCCAAGGAGGACTAGCGGGAGAGTATGAGCAGTTCTTC.

The CDR3 region is CASSFAQQGRTQYF. In DNA, the CDR3 is TGTGCCAGCAGCTTCGCCCAACAGGGCCGGACGCAGTATTTT. The chain combines TRBV7-6 with TRBJ2-3; possible D gene TRBD1, 6 bases. V was pared by 3 bases and J by 9 bases, with 16 bases between. Looked up from germline, CDR1 is SGHVS and CDR2 is FNYEAQ. The CDR3 length is 14 residues.

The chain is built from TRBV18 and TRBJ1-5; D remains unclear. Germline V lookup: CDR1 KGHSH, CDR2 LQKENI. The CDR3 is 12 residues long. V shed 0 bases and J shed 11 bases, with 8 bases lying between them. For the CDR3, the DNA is TGTGCCAGCTCACCACCGTCAGGAGCCCAGCATTTT. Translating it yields CASSPPSGAQHF.

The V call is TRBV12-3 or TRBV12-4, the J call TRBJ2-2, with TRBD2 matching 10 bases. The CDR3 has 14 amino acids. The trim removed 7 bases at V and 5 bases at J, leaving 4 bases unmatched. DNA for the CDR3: TGTGCCAGCACCAGTAGCGGGAGGACCGGGGAGCTGTTTTTT. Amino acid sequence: CASTSSGRTGELFF.

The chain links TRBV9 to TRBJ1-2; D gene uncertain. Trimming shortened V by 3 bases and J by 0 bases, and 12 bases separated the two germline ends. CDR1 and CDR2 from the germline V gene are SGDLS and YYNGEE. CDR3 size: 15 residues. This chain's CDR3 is CASSDTAGANYGYTF. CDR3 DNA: TGTGCCAGCAGCGACACGGCCGGGGCTAACTATGGCTACACCTTC.

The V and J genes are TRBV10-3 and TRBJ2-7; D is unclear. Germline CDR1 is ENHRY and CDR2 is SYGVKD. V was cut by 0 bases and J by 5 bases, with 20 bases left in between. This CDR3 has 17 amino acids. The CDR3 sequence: CAISESVGTDSRNEQYF. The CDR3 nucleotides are TGTGCCATCAGTGAGTCGGTCGGTACGGATTCGAGGAACGAGCAGTACTTC.

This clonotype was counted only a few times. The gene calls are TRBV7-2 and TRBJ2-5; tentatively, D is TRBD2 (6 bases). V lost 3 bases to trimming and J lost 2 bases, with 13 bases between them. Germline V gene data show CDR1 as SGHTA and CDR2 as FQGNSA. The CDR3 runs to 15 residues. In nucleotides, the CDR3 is TGTGCCAGCAGCTTGACTAGACTGAGGCAAGAGACCCAGTACTTC. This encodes CASSLTRLRQETQYF.

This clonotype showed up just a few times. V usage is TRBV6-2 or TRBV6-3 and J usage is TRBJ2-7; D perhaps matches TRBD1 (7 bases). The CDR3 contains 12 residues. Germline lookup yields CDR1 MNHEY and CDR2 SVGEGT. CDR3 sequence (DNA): TGTGCAGCGCGGGGACAGTCCTACGAGCAGTACTTC. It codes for CAARGQSYEQYF.

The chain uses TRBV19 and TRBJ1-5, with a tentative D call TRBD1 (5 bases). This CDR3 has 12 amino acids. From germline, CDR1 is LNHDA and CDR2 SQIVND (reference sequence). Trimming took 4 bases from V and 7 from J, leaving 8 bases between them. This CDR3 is CASSKTVQPQHF. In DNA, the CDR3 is TGTGCCAGTAGTAAGACAGTGCAGCCCCAGCATTTT.

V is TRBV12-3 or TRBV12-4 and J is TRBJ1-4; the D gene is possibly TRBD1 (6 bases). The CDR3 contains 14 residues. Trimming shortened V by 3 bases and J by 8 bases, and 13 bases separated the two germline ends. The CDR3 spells CASSFGRRGEKLFF. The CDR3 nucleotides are TGTGCCAGCAGTTTCGGCAGAAGGGGGGAAAAACTGTTTTTT.

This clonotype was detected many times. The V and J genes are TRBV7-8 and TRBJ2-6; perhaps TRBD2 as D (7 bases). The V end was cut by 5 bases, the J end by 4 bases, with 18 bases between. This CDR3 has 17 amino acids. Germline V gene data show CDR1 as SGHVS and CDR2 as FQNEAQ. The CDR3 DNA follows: TGTGCCAGCAGCCCATGGGGAGGGGGGTCCGGGGCCAACGTCCTGACTTTC. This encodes CASSPWGGGSGANVLTF.

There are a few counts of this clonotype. CDR3 in DNA: TGCGCCAGCAGCCAAGCGGACAGGGGGATCTACGAGCAGTACTTC. Residues: CASSQADRGIYEQYF. The gene calls are TRBV4-3 and TRBJ2-7; TRBD1 aligns across 10 bases. This CDR3 region has 15 residues. The germline V gene encodes CDR1 LGHNA and CDR2 YSLEER. Trimming at V came to 1 base and at J to 3 bases, leaving 3 bases not matched to a gene.

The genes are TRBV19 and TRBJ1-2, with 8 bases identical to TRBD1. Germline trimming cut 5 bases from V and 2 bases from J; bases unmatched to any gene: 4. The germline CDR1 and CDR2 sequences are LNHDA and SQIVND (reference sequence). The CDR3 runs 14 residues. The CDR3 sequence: CASSWAGGNYGYTF. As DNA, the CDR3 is TGTGCCAGTAGTTGGGCAGGGGGCAACTATGGCTACACCTTC. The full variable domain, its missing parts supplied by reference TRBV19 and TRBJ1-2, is DGGITQSPKYLFRKEGQNVTLSCEQNLNHDAMYWYRQDPGQGLRLIYYSQIVNDFQKGDIAEGYSVSREKKESFPLTVTSAQKNPTAFYLCASSWAGGNYGYTFGSGTRLTVV.

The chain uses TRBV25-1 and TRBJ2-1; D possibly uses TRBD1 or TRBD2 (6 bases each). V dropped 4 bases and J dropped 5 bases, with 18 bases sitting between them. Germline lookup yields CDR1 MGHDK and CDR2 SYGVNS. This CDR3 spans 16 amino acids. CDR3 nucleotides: TGTGCCAGCAGTGCACCGGGGGCTTACCGTCACAATGAGCAGTTCTTC. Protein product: CASSAPGAYRHNEQFF.

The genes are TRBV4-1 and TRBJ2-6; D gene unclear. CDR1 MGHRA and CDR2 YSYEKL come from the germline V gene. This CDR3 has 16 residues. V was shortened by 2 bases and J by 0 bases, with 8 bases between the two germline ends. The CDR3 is CASSQLASSGANVLTF. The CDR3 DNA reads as TGCGCCAGCAGCCAACTCGCGAGCTCTGGGGCCAACGTCCTGACTTTC.